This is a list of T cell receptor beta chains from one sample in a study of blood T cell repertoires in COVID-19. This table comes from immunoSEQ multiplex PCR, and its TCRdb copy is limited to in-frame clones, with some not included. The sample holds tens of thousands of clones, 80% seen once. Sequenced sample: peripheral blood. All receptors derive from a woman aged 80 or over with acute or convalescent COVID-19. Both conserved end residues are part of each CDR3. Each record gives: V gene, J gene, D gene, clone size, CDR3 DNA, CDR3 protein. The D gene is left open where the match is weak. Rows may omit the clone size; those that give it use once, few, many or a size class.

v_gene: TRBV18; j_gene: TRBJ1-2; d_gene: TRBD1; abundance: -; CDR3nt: TGTGCCAGCTCGCCAGACAGGGAACTCTATGGCTACACCTTC; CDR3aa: CASSPDRELYGYTF
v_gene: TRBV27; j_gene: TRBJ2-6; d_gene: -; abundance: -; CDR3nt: TGTGCCAGCAGTTCGGGGGATCTTTGGAGATCCTCTGGGGCCAACGTCCTGACTTTC; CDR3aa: CASSSGDLWRSSGANVLTF
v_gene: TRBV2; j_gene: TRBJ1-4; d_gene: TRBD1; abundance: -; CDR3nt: TGTGCCAGCAGAGGGACAGGGGGTACCCCGAATGAAAAACTGTTTTTT; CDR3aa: CASRGTGGTPNEKLFF
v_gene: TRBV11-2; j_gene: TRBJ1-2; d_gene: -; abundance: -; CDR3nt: TGTGCCAGCAGTGTGTCTAGCTATGGCTACACCTTC; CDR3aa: CASSVSSYGYTF
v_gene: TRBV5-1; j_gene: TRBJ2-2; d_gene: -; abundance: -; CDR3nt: TGCGCCAGCAGCTCGGGAAACAGTCCTGAGGACACCGGGGAGCTGTTTTTT; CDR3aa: CASSSGNSPEDTGELFF
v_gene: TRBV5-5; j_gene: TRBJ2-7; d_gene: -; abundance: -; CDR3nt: TGTGCCAGCAGCTTGGTTGCGTTCTACGAGCAGTACTTC; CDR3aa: CASSLVAFYEQYF
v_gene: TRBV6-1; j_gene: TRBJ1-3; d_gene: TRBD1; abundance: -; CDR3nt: TGTGCCAGCACTGAATGGGACAGGGGGCTGTCTGGAAACACCATATATTTT; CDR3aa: CASTEWDRGLSGNTIYF
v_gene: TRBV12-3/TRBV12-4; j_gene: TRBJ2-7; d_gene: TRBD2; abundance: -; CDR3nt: TGTGCCAGCAGTCCGGGGGGGGCAGGGGAGCAGTACTTC; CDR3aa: CASSPGGAGEQYF
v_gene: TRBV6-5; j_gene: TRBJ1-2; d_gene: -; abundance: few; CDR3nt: TGTGCCAGCAGTTACGAAGGGGTGCAGGGCTACACCTTC; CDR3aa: CASSYEGVQGYTF
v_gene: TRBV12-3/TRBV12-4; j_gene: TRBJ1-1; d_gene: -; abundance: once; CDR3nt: TGTGCCAGCAGTTTACTTCGAGGGCCAGCTTTCTTT; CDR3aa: CASSLLRGPAFF
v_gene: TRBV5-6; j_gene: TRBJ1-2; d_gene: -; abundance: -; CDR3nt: TGTGCCAGCAGCTACAGGGCCCTAGCTAACTATGGCTACACCTTC; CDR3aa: CASSYRALANYGYTF
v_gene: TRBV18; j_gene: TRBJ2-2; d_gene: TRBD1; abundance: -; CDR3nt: TGTGCCAGCTCACCTCGGACAGGGGCGAACACCGGGGAGCTGTTTTTT; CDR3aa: CASSPRTGANTGELFF
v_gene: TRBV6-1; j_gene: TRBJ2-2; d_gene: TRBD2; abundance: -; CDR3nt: TGTGCCAGCAGTGAAAAGGACCCGGGACTAGCGGGTTTGGAGCTGTTTTTT; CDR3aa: CASSEKDPGLAGLELFF
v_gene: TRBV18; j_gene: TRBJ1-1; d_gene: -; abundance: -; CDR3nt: TGTGCCAGCTCACCACCGAGCAGGGAATCCCCTGAAGCTTTCTTT; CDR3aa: CASSPPSRESPEAFF
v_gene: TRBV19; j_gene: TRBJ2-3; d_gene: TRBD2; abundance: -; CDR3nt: TGTGCCAGTAATGAGCGGGGGGGCGTCACAGATACGCAGTATTTT; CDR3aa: CASNERGGVTDTQYF
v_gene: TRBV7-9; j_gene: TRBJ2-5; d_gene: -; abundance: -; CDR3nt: TGTGCCAGCAGCTCGTACCAAGAGACCCAGTACTTC; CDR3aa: CASSSYQETQYF
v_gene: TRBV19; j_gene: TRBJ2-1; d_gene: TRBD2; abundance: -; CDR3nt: TGTGCCAGTAGATATCCCCCTAGCGGTGAGCAGTTCTTC; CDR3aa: CASRYPPSGEQFF
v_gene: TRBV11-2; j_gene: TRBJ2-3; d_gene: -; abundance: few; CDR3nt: TGTGCCAGCAGCTTAGTTGGGGAGGATACGCAGTATTTT; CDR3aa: CASSLVGEDTQYF
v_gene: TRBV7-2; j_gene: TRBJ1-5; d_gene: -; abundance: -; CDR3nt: TGTGCCAGCAGCTTGGGGGGACATCAGCCCCAGCATTTT; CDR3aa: CASSLGGHQPQHF
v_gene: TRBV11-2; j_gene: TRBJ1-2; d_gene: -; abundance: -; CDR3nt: TGTGCCAGCAGCCCCGAGGGCTATGGCTACACCTTC; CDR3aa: CASSPEGYGYTF
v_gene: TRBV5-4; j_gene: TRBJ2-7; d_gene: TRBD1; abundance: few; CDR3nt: TGTGCCAGCAGCCACTCAGGGGGCATCTACGAGCAGTACTTC; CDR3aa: CASSHSGGIYEQYF